A selection of T cell receptor beta chains follows, all from one sample in a study of blood T cells in healthy people across ages. TCRdb re-called the 5' RACE reads with MiXCR, one entry per CDR3 protein. The sample shows about 1.1 million distinct CDR3 sequences, 35% to 40% of them seen only once. Material: blood. The receptors shown here come from a young man in good health. CDR3s include the opening cysteine and the closing phenylalanine or tryptophan. A D gene is named only where the DNA matches it firmly. Clone size, where shown, is once, few, many, or a class for clones that have expanded.

v_gene	d_gene	j_gene	abundance	CDR3aa	CDR3nt
TRBV5-1	TRBD1	TRBJ1-2	many	CASSLTGQGGYGYTF	TGCGCCAGCAGCTTAACTGGACAGGGCGGCTATGGCTACACCTTC
TRBV7-2	.	TRBJ2-5	many	CASSLDSWGYQETQYF	TGTGCCAGCAGCTTAGACTCTTGGGGGTACCAAGAGACCCAGTACTTC
TRBV28	TRBD1	TRBJ1-5	.	CASSPQGDGNQPQHF	TGTGCCAGCAGTCCACAGGGGGACGGCAATCAGCCCCAGCATTTT
TRBV4-3	.	TRBJ2-1	.	CASSQDLVRRGSYNEQFF	TGCGCCAGCAGCCAAGATCTGGTACGGCGAGGATCCTACAATGAGCAGTTCTTC
TRBV5-1	.	TRBJ2-7	.	CASSGTPPGKYEQYF	TGCGCCAGCAGCGGGACTCCACCCGGAAAGTACGAGCAGTACTTC
TRBV6-2/TRBV6-3	.	TRBJ2-5	.	CASSSDMWETQYF	TGTGCCAGCAGTTCGGACATGTGGGAGACCCAGTACTTC
TRBV20-1	.	TRBJ2-5	.	CSARGLAQETQYF	TGCAGTGCTAGGGGACTCGCTCAAGAGACCCAGTACTTC
TRBV9	.	TRBJ1-1	.	CASSASGGNEAFF	TGTGCCAGCAGCGCGTCCGGGGGGAATGAAGCTTTCTTT
TRBV12-3/TRBV12-4	.	TRBJ1-1	few	CASSLGQGREAFF	TGTGCCAGCAGTTTGGGGCAGGGACGAGAAGCTTTCTTT
TRBV7-9	.	TRBJ2-1	.	CASTTWEGASYNEQFF	TGTGCCAGCACTACTTGGGAGGGGGCTTCCTACAATGAGCAGTTCTTC
TRBV4-1	.	TRBJ2-2	.	CASSHPKGQGGTGELFF	TGCGCCAGCAGCCATCCTAAAGGGCAGGGCGGCACCGGGGAGCTGTTTTTT
TRBV20-1	.	TRBJ1-5	few	CSARATPNQPQHF	TGCAGTGCTAGAGCCACTCCCAATCAGCCCCAGCATTTT
TRBV28	TRBD2	TRBJ2-3	.	CASSPLGLAGATDTQYF	TGTGCCAGCAGTCCCCTGGGACTAGCGGGGGCCACAGATACGCAGTATTTT
TRBV12-3/TRBV12-4	.	TRBJ1-2	.	CASSGGINYGYTF	TGTGCCAGCAGCGGGGGGATTAACTATGGCTACACCTTC
TRBV6-6	.	TRBJ2-5	many	CASSPGTNQETQYF	TGTGCCAGCAGTCCCGGGACCAACCAAGAGACCCAGTACTTC
TRBV10-3	TRBD1	TRBJ1-1	few	CALGTGNTEAFF	TGTGCCTTAGGGACAGGGAACACTGAAGCTTTCTTT
TRBV5-1	.	TRBJ2-3	.	CASSLGRRGTGITDTQYF	TGCGCCAGCAGCTTGGGTAGACGGGGCACAGGGATAACGGATACGCAGTATTTT
TRBV5-6	TRBD1	TRBJ1-1	.	CASSLEDRPNTEAFF	TGTGCCAGCAGCTTGGAGGACAGGCCGAACACTGAAGCTTTCTTT
TRBV20-1	TRBD1	TRBJ2-1	once	CSARDAKQGDNEQFF	TGCAGTGCTAGAGATGCGAAACAGGGGGACAATGAGCAGTTCTTC
TRBV7-2	.	TRBJ1-2	few	CASTKKRGRDYGYTF	TGTGCCAGCACCAAGAAGAGGGGCCGTGACTATGGCTACACCTTC
TRBV6-2/TRBV6-3	TRBD1	TRBJ1-2	.	CASSNPENSGQRYGYTF	TGTGCCAGCAGTAACCCTGAAAACTCGGGACAGAGATATGGCTACACCTTC
TRBV20-1	TRBD2	TRBJ2-3	.	CSARDWLAGSTDTQYF	TGCAGTGCTAGAGATTGGCTAGCGGGGAGCACAGATACGCAGTATTTT
TRBV7-6	.	TRBJ1-1	.	CASSRGVGDLNTEAFF	TGTGCCAGCAGCCGAGGGGTAGGGGATTTGAACACTGAAGCTTTCTTT
TRBV20-1	.	TRBJ2-1	.	CSARGASYNEQFF	TGCAGTGCTAGAGGGGCCTCCTACAATGAGCAGTTCTTC
TRBV10-3	TRBD1	TRBJ1-3	few	CAISDTTGGRGNTIYF	TGTGCCATCAGTGATACCACAGGGGGCCGTGGAAACACCATATATTTT
TRBV6-6	TRBD1	TRBJ1-5	.	CASSDNRGREGQPQHF	TGTGCCAGCAGTGACAACAGGGGGCGTGAGGGTCAGCCCCAGCATTTT
TRBV3-1	.	TRBJ2-1	few	CASSQVLGGPEQFF	TGTGCCAGCAGCCAAGTTCTGGGAGGCCCTGAGCAGTTCTTC
TRBV10-3	TRBD1	TRBJ2-1	.	CAISTGDSSYNEQFF	TGTGCCATCAGTACAGGGGATAGCTCCTACAATGAGCAGTTCTTC
TRBV20-1	TRBD2	TRBJ2-5	few	CSASGGAPETQYF	TGCAGTGCTAGCGGGGGGGCCCCAGAGACCCAGTACTTC